This T cell receptor (beta chain) was identified in a study of human T cells and chemical hapten exposure. TCRdb reanalysed the RACE reads using MiXCR and keeps one entry per CDR3 protein. This sample yields 62,000 or so distinct CDR3 sequences, of which around 10% are seen a single time; 2% to 3% belongs to the top ten. This clonotype was found many times. The time point denotes: patch test 3, about 24 weeks after DPC sensitization. As to treatment: therapeutic diphenylcyclopropenone sensitization with weekly scalp DPC. RNA extraction used unfractionated whole blood as the source of total RNA. Per germline, CDR1 SGHRS and CDR2 YFSETQ. The CDR3 contains 13 residues. The germline V and J ends were trimmed by 5 bases and 1 base, with 9 bases remaining between them.

This chain connects TRBV5-1 to TRBJ2-5; TRBD1 is a possible D gene (6 bases). This specimen was whole blood, taken in connection with sensitization to the hapten diphenylcyclopropenone (DPC). The TCR comes from a woman aged 25-40 years with alopecia areata. Some clones in this sample may be carry-over from other donors' samples. The CDR3 region is CASRRDTQETQYF. The CDR3 bases are TGCGCCAGCAGGAGGGACACCCAAGAGACCCAGTACTTC.